Described below is a single TCR beta chain sequence and its context. The sample comes from a study of cytomegalovirus exposure and HLA in healthy donors. Germline V gene lookup returns CDR1 SGHTA and CDR2 FQGNSA. The V gene end was trimmed by 8 bases and the J gene end by 4 bases; junction bases not matched to a gene: 5. This CDR3 spans 13 amino acids. The PCR ran on 60 Vbeta and 13 Jbeta primers. TCRdb's copy holds only in-frame clones and misses some; the assay was immunoSEQ multiplex PCR. The data contain over 150,000 clones, 65% to 85% of them singletons. The TCR sequence derives from a man younger than 35 in good health and CMV-seronegative. The chain uses TRBV7-2 and TRBJ1-3; TRBD1 matches at 7 bases. The source material was PBMCs. The CDR3 DNA follows: TGTGCCAGCCGGGACAGTGCGGGAAACACCATATATTTT. Its protein is CASRDSAGNTIYF.